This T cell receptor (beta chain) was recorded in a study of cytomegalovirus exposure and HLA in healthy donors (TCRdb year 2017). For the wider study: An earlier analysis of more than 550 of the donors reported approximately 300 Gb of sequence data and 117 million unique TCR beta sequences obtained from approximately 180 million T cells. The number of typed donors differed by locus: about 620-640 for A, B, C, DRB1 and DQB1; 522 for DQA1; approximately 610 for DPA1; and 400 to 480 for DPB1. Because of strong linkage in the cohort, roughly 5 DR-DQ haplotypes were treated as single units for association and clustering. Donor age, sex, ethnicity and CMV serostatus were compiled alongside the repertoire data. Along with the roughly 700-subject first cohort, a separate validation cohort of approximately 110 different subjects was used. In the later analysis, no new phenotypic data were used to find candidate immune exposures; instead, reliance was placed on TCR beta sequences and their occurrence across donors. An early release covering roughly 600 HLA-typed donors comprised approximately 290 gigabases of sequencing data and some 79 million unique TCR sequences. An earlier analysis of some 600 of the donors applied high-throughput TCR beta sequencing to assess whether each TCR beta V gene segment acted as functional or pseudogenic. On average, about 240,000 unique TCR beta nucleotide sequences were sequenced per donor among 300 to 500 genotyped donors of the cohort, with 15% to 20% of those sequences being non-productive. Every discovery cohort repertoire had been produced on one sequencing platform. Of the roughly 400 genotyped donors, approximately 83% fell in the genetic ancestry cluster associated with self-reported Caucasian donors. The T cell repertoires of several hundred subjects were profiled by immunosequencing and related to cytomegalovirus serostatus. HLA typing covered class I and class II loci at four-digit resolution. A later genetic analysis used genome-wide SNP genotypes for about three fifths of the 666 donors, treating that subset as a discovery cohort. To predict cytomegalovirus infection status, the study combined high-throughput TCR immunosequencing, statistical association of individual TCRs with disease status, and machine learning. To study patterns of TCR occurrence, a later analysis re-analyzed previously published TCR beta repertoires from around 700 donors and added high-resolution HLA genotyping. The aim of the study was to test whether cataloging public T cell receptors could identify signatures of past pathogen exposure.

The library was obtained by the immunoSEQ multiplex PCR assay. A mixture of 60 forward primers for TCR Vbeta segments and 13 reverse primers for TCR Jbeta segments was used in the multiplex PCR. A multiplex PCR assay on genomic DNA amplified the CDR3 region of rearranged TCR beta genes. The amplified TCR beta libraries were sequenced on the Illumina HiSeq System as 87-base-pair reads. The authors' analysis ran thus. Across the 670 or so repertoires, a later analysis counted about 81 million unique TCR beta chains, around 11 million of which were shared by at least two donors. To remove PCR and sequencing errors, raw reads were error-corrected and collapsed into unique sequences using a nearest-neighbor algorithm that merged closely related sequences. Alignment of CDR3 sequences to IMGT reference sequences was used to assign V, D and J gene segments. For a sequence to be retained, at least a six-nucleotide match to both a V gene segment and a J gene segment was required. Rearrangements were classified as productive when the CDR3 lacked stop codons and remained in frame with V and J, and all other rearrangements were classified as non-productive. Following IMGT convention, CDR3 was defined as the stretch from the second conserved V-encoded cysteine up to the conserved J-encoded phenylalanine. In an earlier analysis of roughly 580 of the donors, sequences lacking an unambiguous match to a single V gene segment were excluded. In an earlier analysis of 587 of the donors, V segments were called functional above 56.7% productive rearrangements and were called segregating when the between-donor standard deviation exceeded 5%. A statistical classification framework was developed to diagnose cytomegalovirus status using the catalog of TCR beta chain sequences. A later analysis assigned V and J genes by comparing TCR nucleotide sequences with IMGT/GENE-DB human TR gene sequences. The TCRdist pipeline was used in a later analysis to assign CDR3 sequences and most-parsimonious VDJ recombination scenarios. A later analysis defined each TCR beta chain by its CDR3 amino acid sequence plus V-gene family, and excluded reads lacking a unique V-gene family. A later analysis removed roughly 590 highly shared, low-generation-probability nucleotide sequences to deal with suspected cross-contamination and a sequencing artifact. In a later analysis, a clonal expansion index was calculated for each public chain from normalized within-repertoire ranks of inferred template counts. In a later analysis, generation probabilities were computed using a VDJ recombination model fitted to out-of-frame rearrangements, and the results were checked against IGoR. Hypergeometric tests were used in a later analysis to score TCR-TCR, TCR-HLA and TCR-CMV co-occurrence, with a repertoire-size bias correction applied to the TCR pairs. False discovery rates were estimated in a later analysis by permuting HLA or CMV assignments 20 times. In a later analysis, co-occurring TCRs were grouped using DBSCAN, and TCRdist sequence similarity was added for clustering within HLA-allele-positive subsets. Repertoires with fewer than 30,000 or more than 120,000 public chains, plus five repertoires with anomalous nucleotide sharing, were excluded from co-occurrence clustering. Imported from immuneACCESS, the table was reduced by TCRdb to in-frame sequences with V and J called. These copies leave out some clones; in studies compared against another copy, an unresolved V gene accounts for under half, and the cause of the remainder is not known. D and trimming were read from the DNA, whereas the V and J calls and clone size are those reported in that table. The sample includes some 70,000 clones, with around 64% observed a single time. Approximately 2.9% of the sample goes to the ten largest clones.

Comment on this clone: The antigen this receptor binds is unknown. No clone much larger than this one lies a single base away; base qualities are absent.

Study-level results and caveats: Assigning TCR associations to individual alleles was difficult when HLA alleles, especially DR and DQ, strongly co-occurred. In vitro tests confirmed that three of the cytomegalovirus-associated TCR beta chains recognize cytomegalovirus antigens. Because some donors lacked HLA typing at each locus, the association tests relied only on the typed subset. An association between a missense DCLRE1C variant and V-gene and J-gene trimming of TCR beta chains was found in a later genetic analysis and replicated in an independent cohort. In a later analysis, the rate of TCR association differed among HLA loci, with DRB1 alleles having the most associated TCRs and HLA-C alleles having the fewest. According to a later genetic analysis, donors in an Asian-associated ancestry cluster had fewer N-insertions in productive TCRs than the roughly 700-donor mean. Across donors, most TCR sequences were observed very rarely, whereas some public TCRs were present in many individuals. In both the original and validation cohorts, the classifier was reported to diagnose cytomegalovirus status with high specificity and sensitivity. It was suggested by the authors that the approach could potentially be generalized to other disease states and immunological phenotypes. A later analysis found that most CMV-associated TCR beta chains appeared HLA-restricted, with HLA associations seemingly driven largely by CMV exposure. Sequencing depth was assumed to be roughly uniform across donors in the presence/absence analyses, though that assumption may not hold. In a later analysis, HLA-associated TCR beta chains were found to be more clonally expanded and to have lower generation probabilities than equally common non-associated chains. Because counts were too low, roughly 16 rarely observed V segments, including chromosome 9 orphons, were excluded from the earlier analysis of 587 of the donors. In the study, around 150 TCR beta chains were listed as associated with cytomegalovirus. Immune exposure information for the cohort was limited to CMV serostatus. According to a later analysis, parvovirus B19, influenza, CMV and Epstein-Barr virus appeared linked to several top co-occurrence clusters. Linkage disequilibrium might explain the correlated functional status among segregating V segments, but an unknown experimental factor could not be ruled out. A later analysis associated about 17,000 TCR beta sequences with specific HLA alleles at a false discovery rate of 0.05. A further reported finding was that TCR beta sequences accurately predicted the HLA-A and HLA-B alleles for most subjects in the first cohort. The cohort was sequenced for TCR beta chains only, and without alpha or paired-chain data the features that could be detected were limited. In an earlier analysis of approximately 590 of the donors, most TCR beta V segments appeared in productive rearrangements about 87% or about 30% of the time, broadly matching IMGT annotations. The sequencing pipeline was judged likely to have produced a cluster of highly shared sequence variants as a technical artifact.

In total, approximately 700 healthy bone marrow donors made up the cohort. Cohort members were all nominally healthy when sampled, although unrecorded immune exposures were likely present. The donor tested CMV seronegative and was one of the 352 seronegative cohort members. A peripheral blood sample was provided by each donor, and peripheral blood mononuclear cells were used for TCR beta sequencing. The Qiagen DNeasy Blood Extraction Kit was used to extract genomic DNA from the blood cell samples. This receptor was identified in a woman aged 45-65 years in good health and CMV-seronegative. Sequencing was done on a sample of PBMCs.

The CDR3 region has the sequence CAWRETSISNQPQHF. The nucleotide sequence is given as TGTGCCTGGAGGGAGACTTCTATTAGCAATCAGCCCCAGCATTTT. The chain employs TRBV30 and TRBJ1-5, with no confident D gene call. A distance of 12 bases separates the germline ends of V and J, which lose 3 bases and 0 bases respectively. From the germline V gene (reference sequence), CDR1 is GTSNPN and CDR2 is SVGIG. Including the terminal cysteine and phenylalanine, the CDR3 comprises 15 residues. The read is trimmed to its CDR3 DNA, 45 bases read in frame from base 1.